This T cell receptor beta chain was obtained from a study of regulatory T cells in long-lasting Graves disease. Study-wide context: Patients with new Graves' disease had used antithyroid drugs below 3 months.

Study observations and caveats: When disease was persistent, TRBV28, TRBJ1-2 and TRBJ2-5 were the favored segments. Newly diagnosed Graves' patients exceeded persistent ones in TCR diversity.

With V trimmed by 6 bases and J by 9 bases, 6 bases remained unmatched. This CDR3 spans 13 amino acids. This clonotype has at least ten counts. The antigen is undetermined. Construction of the TCR beta libraries employed iRepertoire HTBI primers in conjunction with Arm-PCR of CDR3 regions. TCRdb used MiXCR to reprocess the multiplex PCR reads, holding one entry per CDR3 protein. The table lists about 540,000 distinct CDR3 sequences, approximately 15% of them singletons, with roughly 10% in the top ten. Time point in this sample: newly diagnosed GD, antithyroid drugs for less than 3 months. PBMC RNA served as the TCR library source. It was an endocrinology department in Xi'an, China, that provided the patients. The same specimen was also included in a second study, on T cells in Graves' hyperthyroidism and ophthalmopathy.

This TCR derives from a man younger than 40 with Graves disease. This specimen consisted of peripheral blood mononuclear cells (PBMCs), obtained at new diagnosis, from a patient treated with antithyroid drugs. V and J are TRBV12-3 or TRBV12-4 and TRBJ2-1; TRBD1 matches at 9 bases. This CDR3 reads CASSRDRVPEQFF. For the CDR3, the DNA is TGTGCCAGCAGCCGGGACAGGGTACCTGAGCAGTTCTTC.